The subject of this entry is one T cell receptor beta chain. This CDR3 has 11 amino acids. Trimming removed 6 bases at V and 5 bases at J, with 6 bases between. CDR1 and CDR2 (germline): SGHRS, YFSETQ. The data stem from a study of blood T cell repertoires in COVID-19. Study-level background: Collection of acute and convalescent COVID-19 samples took place in the United States, Italy and Spain. Nucleic acid was either cDNA or gDNA, and it came from T cells, B-cell-depleted T cells, or PBMCs.

In the source study's methods: Reference gene primer amplification gave estimated nucleated cell counts. Data came from immunoSEQ multiplex PCR; TCRdb stores just in-frame clones and leaves some out. V and J calls and clone size are as listed in that table; D and trimming were resolved from the DNA. Among over 20,000 clones, roughly 80% were seen once, and the ten largest hold about 53%. Sequenced material: peripheral blood. The genes are TRBV5-1 and TRBJ2-1; D remains unclear. The TCR sequence derives from a man aged 50 or older with active or convalescent COVID-19. Here the CDR3 DNA reads TGCGCCAGCACCCAGAACAATGAGCAGTTCTTC. This encodes CASTQNNEQFF.